What follows describes a single T cell receptor beta chain. The sample comes from a study of T cell changes during pregnancy in multiple sclerosis. This table comes from immunoSEQ multiplex PCR, and its TCRdb copy is limited to in-frame clones, with some not included. This table has fewer than 40,000 clones, roughly nine tenths appearing once. This CDR3 has 14 amino acids. Germline CDR1 and CDR2: LGHNA and YSLEER. The V gene lost 0 bases and the J gene lost 5 bases, with 10 bases spanning the gap. The clonotype originates from a female donor with multiple sclerosis, enrolled in a pregnancy study. This chain links TRBV4-3 with TRBJ2-5; tentative D call: TRBD2 (5 bases). The input for sequencing was CD8+ T cells from peripheral blood mononuclear cells, taken in the first trimester of pregnancy. CDR3 in DNA: TGCGCCAGCAGCCAAGATCTGGGAGTCGAGACCCAGTACTTC. This codes for CASSQDLGVETQYF.